Sequencing of this T cell receptor beta chain was carried out in a study of cytomegalovirus exposure and HLA in healthy donors. Points from the study as a whole: Most TCR sequences were seen very rarely across donors, but some public TCRs occurred in many. According to a subsequent analysis, TCR clusters from the first cohort were inclined to appear together in the roughly 120 validation repertoires. The study labeled 150 to 200 TCR beta chains cytomegalovirus-associated.

On this clone: Antigen: not known.

J was trimmed by 3 bases and V by 3 bases; bases with no gene match: 6. CDR1 and CDR2 from the germline V gene are SGHNT and YYREEE (reference sequence). The CDR3 is 15 amino acids. Only in-frame clones appear in the TCRdb table, and some are missing; sequencing was by immunoSEQ multiplex PCR. The sample records about 250,000 clones, roughly 87% being singletons. Sequencing input: PBMCs. V is TRBV5-4 and J is TRBJ2-7; 10 positions match TRBD2. The TCR comes from a man younger than 35 in good health and CMV-seropositive. This chain's CDR3 is CASSSWTSGNYEQYF. CDR3 in DNA: TGTGCCAGCAGCTCCTGGACTAGCGGAAACTACGAGCAGTACTTC.